This T cell receptor (beta chain) was documented in a study of post-analysis software for immune sequencing data. Study at large: Courses of disease covered relapsing-remitting, secondary progressive and progressive-relapsing multiple sclerosis.

This clonotype has at least ten counts. The antigen is unknown. Unique molecular identifiers tagged the TCR beta cDNA libraries. TCRdb used MiXCR to reprocess the PCR reads, holding one entry per CDR3 protein. The table lists 650,000 to 900,000 distinct CDR3 sequences, around 42% of them singletons. Whole-study results and caveats: Normalized Chao1 diversity in multiple sclerosis patients fell significantly below that of controls. Samples prepared in the same batch strongly co-clustered by F measure.

This receptor was identified in a girl aged 5-17 years with multiple sclerosis. Source material: blood.

Written as DNA, the CDR3 is TGCAGCGTTTTGTCCAGGGTACAAGAGACCCAGTACTTC. This encodes CSVLSRVQETQYF. This rearrangement joins TRBV29-1 to TRBJ2-5; possibly TRBD1 for D (5 bases). The CDR3 length is 13 residues. V lost 5 bases, J lost 2 bases, and 12 bases lay in between. Germline V gene lookup returns CDR1 SQVTM and CDR2 ANQGSEA.